This T cell receptor (beta chain) was sequenced during a study of human T cells and chemical hapten exposure. The V and J ends lost 4 bases and 8 bases, in that order; junction bases with no gene match: 14. The CDR3 covers 16 residues. Germline CDR1 LGHDT, CDR2 YNNKEL (reference sequence). Using its own MiXCR run on the RACE reads, TCRdb lists one record per CDR3 protein. The repertoire holds tens of thousands of distinct CDR3 sequences, around 11% seen once, with around 3.2% in the top ten. Indicated time point: patch test 1, 2 weeks after DPC sensitization. Treatment specified: therapeutic diphenylcyclopropenone sensitization with weekly scalp DPC. Ten or more counts support this clonotype.

J is TRBJ2-1 and V is TRBV3-1, with 7 positions matching TRBD2. The input for sequencing was whole blood, taken in connection with sensitization to the hapten diphenylcyclopropenone (DPC). The TCR originated in a woman in her fifties or sixties with alopecia areata. Some clones in this sample may be carry-over from other donors' samples. The CDR3 bases are TGTGCCAGCAGCCTCCGATTTTGGACTAGGACGGATGAGCAGTTCTTC. Its translation: CASSLRFWTRTDEQFF.